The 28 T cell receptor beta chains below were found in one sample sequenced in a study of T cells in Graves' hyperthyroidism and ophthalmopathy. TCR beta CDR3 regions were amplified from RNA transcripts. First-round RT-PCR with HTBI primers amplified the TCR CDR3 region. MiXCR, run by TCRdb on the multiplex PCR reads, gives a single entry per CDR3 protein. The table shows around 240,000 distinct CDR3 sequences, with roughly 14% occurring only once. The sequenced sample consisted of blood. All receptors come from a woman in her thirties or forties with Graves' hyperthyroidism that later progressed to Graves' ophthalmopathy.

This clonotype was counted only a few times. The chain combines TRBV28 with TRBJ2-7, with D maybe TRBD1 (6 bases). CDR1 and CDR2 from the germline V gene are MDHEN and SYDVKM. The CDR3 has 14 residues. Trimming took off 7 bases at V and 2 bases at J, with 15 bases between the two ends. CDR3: CASTQGLVAYEQYF. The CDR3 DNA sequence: TGTGCCAGCACCCAGGGGCTAGTTGCCTACGAGCAGTACTTC. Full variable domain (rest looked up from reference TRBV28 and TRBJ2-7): DVKVTQSSRYLVKRTGEKVFLECVQDMDHENMFWYRQDPGLGLRLIYFSYDVKMKEKGDIPEGYSVSREKKERFSLILESASTNQTSMYLCASTQGLVAYEQYFGPGTRLTVT.

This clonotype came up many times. The CDR3 DNA reads TGTGCCAGCAGCGGCGACGGAGACAATCAGCCCCAGCATTTT. Translation: CASSGDGDNQPQHF. The gene calls are TRBV7-9 and TRBJ1-5; D not certain. Germline V gene data show CDR1 as SEHNR and CDR2 as FQNEAQ (reference sequence). The CDR3 has 14 amino acids. V dropped 5 bases and J dropped 3 bases, with 11 bases sitting between them. Based on the CDR3 plus reference TRBV7-9 and TRBJ1-5, the full variable domain is DTGVSQNPRHKITKRGQNVTFRCDPISEHNRLYWYRQTLGQGPEFLTYFQNEAQLEKSRLLSDRFSAERPKGSFSTLEIQRTEQGDSAMYLCASSGDGDNQPQHFGDGTRLSIL.

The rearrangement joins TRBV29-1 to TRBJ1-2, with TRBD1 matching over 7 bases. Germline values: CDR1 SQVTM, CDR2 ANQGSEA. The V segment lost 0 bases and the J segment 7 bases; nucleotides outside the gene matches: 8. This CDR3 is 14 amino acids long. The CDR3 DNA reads TGCAGCGTTGAAGACCTCGGGACAGTTTCTGGCTACACCTTC. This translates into CSVEDLGTVSGYTF.

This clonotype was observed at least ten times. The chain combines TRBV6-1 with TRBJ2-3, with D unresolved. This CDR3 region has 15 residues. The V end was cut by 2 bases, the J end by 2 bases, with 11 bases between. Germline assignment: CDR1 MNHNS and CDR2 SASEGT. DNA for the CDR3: TGTGCCAGCAGTGAACCGGGCAGGTCCACAGATACGCAGTATTTT. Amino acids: CASSEPGRSTDTQYF.

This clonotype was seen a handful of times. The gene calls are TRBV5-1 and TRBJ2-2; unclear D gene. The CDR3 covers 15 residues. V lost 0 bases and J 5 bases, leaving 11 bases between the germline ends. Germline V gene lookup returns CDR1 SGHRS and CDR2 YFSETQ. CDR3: CASSLEGRKTGELFF. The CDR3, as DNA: TGCGCCAGCAGCTTGGAGGGCAGAAAGACCGGGGAGCTGTTTTTT.

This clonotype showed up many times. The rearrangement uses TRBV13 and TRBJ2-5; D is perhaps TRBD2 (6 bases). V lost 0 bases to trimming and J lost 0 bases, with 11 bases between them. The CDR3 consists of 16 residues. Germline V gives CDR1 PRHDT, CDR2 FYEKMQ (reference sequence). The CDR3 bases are TGTGCCAGCAGCTTAGGCGGGAGCAAGTACCAAGAGACCCAGTACTTC. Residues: CASSLGGSKYQETQYF.

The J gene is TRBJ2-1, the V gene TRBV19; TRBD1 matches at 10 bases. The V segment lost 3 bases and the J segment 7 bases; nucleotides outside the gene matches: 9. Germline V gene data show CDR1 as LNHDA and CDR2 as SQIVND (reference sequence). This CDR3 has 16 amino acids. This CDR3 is CASSIPGTGVGNEQFF. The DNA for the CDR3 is TGTGCCAGTAGTATCCCCGGGACAGGGGTGGGGAATGAGCAGTTCTTC.

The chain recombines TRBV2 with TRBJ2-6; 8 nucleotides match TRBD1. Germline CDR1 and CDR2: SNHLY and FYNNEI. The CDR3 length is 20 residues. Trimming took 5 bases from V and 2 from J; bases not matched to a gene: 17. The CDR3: CASSRLGTGGPLTGANVLTF. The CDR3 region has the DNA TGTGCCAGCAGTAGGTTAGGGACAGGAGGACCCCTGACTGGGGCCAACGTCCTGACTTTC. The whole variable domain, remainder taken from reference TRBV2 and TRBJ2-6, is EPEVTQTPSHQVTQMGQEVILRCVPISNHLYFYWYRQILGQKVEFLVSFYNNEISEKSEIFDDQFSVERPDGSNFTLKIRSTKLEDSAMYFCASSRLGTGGPLTGANVLTFGAGSRLTVL.

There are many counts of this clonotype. CDR3 region: CAQDRLVYNSPLHF. CDR3 nucleotide sequence: TGTGCCCAGGATCGGCTCGTTTATAATTCACCCCTCCACTTT. The genes are TRBV30 and TRBJ1-6; D gene ambiguous. The CDR3 sequence is 14 residues long. The germline V gene has CDR1 GTSNPN and CDR2 SVGIG (reference sequence). V was cut by 8 bases and J by 4 bases, with 15 bases left in between. The entire variable domain, with the rest obtained from reference TRBV30 and TRBJ1-6, is as follows: SQTIHQWPATLVQPVGSPLSLECTVEGTSNPNLYWYRQAAGRGLQLLFYSVGIGQISSEVPQNLSASRPQDRQFILSSKKLLLSDSGFYLCAQDRLVYNSPLHFGNGTRLTVT.

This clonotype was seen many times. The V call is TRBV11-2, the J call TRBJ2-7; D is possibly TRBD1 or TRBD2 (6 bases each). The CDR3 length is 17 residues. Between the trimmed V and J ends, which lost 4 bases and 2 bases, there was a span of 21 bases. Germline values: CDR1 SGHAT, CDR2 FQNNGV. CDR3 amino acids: CASSSTEGGLAAYEQYF. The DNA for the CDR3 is TGTGCCAGCAGCTCCACCGAAGGGGGGCTGGCCGCCTACGAGCAGTACTTC.

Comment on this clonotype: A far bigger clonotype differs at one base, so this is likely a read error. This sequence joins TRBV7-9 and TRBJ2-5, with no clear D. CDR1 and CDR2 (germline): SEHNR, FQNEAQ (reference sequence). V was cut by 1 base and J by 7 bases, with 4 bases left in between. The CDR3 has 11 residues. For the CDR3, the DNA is TGTGCCAGCAGCTTAGAAGCGACCCAGTACTTC. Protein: CASSLEATQYF.

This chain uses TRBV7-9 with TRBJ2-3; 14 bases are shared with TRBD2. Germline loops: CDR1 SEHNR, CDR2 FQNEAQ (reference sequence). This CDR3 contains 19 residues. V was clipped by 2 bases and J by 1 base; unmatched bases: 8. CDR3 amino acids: CASSLRRLAGGPGTDTQYF. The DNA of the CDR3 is TGTGCCAGCAGCTTACGGAGACTAGCGGGAGGGCCGGGCACAGATACGCAGTATTTT.

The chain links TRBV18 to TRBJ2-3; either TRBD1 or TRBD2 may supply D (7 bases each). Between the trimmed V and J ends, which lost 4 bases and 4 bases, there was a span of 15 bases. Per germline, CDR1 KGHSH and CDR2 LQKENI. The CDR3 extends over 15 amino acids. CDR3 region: CASSRGRGGADTQYF. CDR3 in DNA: TGTGCCAGCTCACGCGGCAGGGGGGGCGCAGATACGCAGTATTTT. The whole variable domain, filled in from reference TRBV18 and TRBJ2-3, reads NAGVMQNPRHLVRRRGQEARLRCSPMKGHSHVYWYRQLPEEGLKFMVYLQKENIIDESGMPKERFSAEFPKEGPSILRIQQVVRGDSAAYFCASSRGRGGADTQYFGPGTRLTVL.

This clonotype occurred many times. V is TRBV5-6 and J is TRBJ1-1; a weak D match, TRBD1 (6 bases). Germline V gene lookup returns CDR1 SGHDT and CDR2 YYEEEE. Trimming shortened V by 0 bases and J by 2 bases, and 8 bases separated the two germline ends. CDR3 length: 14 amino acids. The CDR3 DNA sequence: TGTGCCAGCAGCTTGGAGACAGGCAACACTGAAGCTTTCTTT. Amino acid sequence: CASSLETGNTEAFF.

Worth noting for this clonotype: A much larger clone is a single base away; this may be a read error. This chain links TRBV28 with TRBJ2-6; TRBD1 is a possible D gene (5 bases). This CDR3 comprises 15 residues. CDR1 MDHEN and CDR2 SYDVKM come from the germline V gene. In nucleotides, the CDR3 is TGTGCCAGCAGTTTAGCGGCCTCTGGGGCCGACGTCCTGACTTTC. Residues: CASSLAASGADVLTF.

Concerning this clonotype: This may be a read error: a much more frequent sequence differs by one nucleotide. CDR3 amino acids: CASSGLGQGFGQPQHF. CDR3 DNA sequence: TGTGCCAGCAGTGGCCTGGGACAGGGGTTCGGGCAGCCCCAGCATTTT. The chain uses TRBV28 and TRBJ1-5; 10 bases agree with TRBD1. The CDR3 consists of 16 residues. J was trimmed by 7 bases and V by 5 bases; bases with no gene match: 11. Per the germline V gene, CDR1 is MDHEN and CDR2 is SYDVKM.

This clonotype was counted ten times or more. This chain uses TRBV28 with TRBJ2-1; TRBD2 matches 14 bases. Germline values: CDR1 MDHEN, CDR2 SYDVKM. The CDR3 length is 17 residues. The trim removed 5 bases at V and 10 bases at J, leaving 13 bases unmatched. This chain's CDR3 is CASSPHSGTSGRGEQFF. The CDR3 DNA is TGTGCCAGCAGTCCCCATTCCGGGACTAGCGGGAGAGGGGAGCAGTTCTTC.

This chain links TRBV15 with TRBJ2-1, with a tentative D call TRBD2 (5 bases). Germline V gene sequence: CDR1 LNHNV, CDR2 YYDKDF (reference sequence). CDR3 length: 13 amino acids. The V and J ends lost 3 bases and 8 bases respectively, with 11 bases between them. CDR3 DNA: TGTGCCACCAGCAGTCCTCCCGGGGATGAGCAGTTCTTC. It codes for CATSSPPGDEQFF.

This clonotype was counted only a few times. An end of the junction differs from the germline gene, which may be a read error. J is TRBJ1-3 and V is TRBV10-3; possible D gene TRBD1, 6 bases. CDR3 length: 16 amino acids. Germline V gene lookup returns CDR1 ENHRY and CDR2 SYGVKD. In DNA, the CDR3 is TGTGCCATCACTGAGGTCGGGGGCTCCTCTGGAAACACCATATATTTT. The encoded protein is CAITEVGGSSGNTIYF.

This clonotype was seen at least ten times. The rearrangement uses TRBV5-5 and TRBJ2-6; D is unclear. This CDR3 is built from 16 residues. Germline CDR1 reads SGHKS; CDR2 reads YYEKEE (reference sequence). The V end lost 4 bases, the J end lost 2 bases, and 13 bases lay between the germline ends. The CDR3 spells CASSPQRSAGANVLTF. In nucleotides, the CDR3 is TGTGCCAGCAGCCCTCAGAGGAGCGCTGGGGCCAACGTCCTGACTTTC.

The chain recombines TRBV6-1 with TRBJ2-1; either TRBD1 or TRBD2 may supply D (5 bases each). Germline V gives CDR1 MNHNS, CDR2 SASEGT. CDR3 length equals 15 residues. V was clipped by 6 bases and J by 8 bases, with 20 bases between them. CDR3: CASRVIGGGTDEQFF. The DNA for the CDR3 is TGTGCCAGCAGGGTTATAGGTGGGGGTACGGATGAGCAGTTCTTC.

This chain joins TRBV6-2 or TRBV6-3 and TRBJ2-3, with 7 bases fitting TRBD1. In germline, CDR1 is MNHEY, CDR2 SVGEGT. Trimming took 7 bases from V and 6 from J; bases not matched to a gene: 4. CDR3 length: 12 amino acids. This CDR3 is CASNLQGDTQYF. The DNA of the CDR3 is TGTGCCAGCAACTTACAGGGGGATACGCAGTATTTT.

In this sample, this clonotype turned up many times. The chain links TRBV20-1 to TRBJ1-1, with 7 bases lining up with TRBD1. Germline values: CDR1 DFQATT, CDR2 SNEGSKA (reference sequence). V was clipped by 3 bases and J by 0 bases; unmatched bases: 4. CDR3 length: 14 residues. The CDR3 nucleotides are TGCAGTGCTAGCCAGGGGGGGATGAACACTGAAGCTTTCTTT. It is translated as CSASQGGMNTEAFF.

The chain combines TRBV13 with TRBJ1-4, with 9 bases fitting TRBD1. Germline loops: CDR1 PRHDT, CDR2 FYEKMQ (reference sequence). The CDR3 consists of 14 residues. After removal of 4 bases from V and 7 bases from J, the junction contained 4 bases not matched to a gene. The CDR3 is CASSSGTGTEKLFF. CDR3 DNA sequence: TGTGCCAGCAGCTCCGGGACAGGGACTGAAAAACTGTTTTTT.

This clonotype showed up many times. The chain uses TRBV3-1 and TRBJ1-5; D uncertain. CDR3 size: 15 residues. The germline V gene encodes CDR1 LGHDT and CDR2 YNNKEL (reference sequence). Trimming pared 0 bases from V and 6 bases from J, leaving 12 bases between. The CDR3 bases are TGTGCCAGCAGCCAAGAAGGTGTCGGAGGTCAGCCCCAGCATTTT. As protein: CASSQEGVGGQPQHF.

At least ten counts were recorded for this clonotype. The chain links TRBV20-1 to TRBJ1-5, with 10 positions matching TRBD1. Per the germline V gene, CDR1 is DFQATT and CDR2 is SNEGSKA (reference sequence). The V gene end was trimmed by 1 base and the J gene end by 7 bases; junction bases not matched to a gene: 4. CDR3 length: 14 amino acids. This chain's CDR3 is CSARAGTGDQPQHF. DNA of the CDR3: TGCAGTGCTAGAGCGGGGACAGGGGACCAGCCCCAGCATTTT.

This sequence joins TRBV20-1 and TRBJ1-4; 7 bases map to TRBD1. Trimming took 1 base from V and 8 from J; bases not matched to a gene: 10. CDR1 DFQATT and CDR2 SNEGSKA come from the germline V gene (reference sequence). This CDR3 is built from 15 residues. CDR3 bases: TGCAGTGCTAGAGCCATGACAGGGCTCCGCGAAAAACTGTTTTTT. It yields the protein CSARAMTGLREKLFF.

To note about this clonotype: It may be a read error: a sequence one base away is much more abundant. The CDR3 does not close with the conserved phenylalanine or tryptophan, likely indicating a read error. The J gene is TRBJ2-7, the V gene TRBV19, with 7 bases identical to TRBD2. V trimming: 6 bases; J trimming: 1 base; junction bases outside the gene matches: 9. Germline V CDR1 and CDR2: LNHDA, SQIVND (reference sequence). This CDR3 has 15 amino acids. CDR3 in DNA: TGTGCCAGTAGGGCTAGCGGTTACTATTCCTACGAGCAGTACTAC. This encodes CASRASGYYSYEQYY.